These 24 T cell receptor beta chains came from one sample sequenced in a study of T cell responses to AZD1222 COVID-19 vaccine. Profiled with immunoSEQ multiplex PCR; TCRdb holds only in-frame clones, not every one. The sample carries 150,000 to 200,000 clones, roughly 92% recorded once. The sequencing here drew on peripheral blood, taken 28 days after the second AZD1222 dose. These receptor sequences come from an adult who received the AZD1222 COVID-19 vaccine.

The genes are TRBV5-1 and TRBJ1-4, with a tentative D call TRBD1 (6 bases). The CDR3 contains 13 residues. V gave up 4 bases and J gave up 7 bases, with 11 bases separating them. Germline V CDR1 and CDR2: SGHRS, YFSETQ. CDR3 bases: TGCGCCAGCAGCCAGGACAGAGGTGAAAAACTGTTTTTT. It is translated as CASSQDRGEKLFF.

This chain links TRBV2 with TRBJ1-2; D perhaps matches TRBD1 (6 bases). The CDR3 runs to 13 residues. V lost 7 bases to trimming and J lost 4 bases, with 13 bases between them. The germline gives CDR1 SNHLY, CDR2 FYNNEI. The CDR3 loop reads CASTADSPYGYTF. In DNA form, the CDR3 reads TGTGCCAGCACAGCGGACAGCCCCTATGGCTACACCTTC.

This clone occurred once. The genes are TRBV2 and TRBJ1-2; no reliable D call. Germline CDR1 SNHLY, CDR2 FYNNEI. V was trimmed by 8 bases and J by 4 bases, leaving 14 bases between them. The CDR3 has 13 amino acids. The CDR3 nucleotides are TGTGCCAGCCGGACCTACGAAGGCTATGGCTACACCTTC. Its protein is CASRTYEGYGYTF.

The V gene is TRBV10-2, the J gene TRBJ2-2; 11 nucleotides match TRBD2. Germline lookup yields CDR1 WSHSY and CDR2 SAAADI. The CDR3 is 15 residues long. The J segment lost 6 bases and the V segment lost 4 bases, leaving 4 bases of the junction unmatched. CDR3 amino acids: CASSATSGSAGELFF. CDR3 DNA sequence: TGCGCCAGCAGTGCCACTAGCGGGAGTGCCGGGGAGCTGTTTTTT.

The CDR3 bases are TGTGCCAGCAGTTACTCGAAGGGGAGCCCCCGTCAGGCCGAGCAGTACTTC. It specifies CASSYSKGSPRQAEQYF. The rearrangement joins TRBV6-2 or TRBV6-3 to TRBJ2-7; D is possibly TRBD1 or TRBD2 (5 bases each). This CDR3 spans 17 amino acids. The V gene lost 0 bases and the J gene lost 6 bases, with 21 bases spanning the gap. CDR1 and CDR2 from the germline V gene are MNHEY and SVGEGT.

The chain carries TRBV4-1 and TRBJ2-1; 10 nucleotides line up with TRBD2. V lost 1 base to trimming and J lost 7 bases; unmatched junction nucleotides: 13. Germline V gene data show CDR1 as MGHRA and CDR2 as YSYEKL. The CDR3 length is 18 residues. The CDR3 protein is CASSQGGGSGRAENEQFF. The CDR3 DNA reads TGCGCCAGCAGCCAAGGGGGAGGGAGCGGGAGGGCGGAGAATGAGCAGTTCTTC.

The chain links TRBV5-1 to TRBJ1-1, with D unresolved. Trimming shortened V by 2 bases and J by 1 base, and 12 bases separated the two germline ends. The CDR3 runs to 15 residues. The germline CDR1 and CDR2 sequences are SGHRS and YFSETQ. This chain's CDR3 is CASSLLASENTEAFF. The CDR3 DNA follows: TGCGCCAGCAGCTTATTGGCTTCGGAGAACACTGAAGCTTTCTTT.

V and J are TRBV9 and TRBJ2-7; perhaps D is TRBD1 or TRBD2 (6 bases each). The ends were cut back, 0 bases at V and 7 bases at J, with 11 bases in the middle. The germline CDR1 and CDR2 sequences are SGDLS and YYNGEE. The CDR3 is 13 amino acids. The CDR3 region is CASSVGIGGEQYF. The DNA of the CDR3 is TGTGCCAGCAGCGTAGGAATAGGGGGGGAGCAGTACTTC.

The V and J genes are TRBV6-2 or TRBV6-3 and TRBJ1-5; D call uncertain. Trimming took 5 bases from V and 3 from J, leaving 8 bases between them. The CDR3 contains 13 residues. Germline assignment: CDR1 MNHEY and CDR2 SVGEGT. CDR3 protein: CASSREFNQPQHF. CDR3 nucleotides: TGTGCCAGCAGTCGAGAATTCAATCAGCCCCAGCATTTT.

The J gene is TRBJ2-3, the V gene TRBV28, with D hard to call. This CDR3 has 12 amino acids. The V gene's germline CDR1 is MDHEN and CDR2 SYDVKM. Trimming took 4 bases from V and 9 from J, leaving 11 bases between them. CDR3 sequence: CASSSPPGTQYF. The CDR3 DNA is TGTGCCAGCAGTTCCCCCCCAGGCACGCAGTATTTT. The full variable domain, rest sourced from reference TRBV28 and TRBJ2-3, is DVKVTQSSRYLVKRTGEKVFLECVQDMDHENMFWYRQDPGLGLRLIYFSYDVKMKEKGDIPEGYSVSREKKERFSLILESASTNQTSMYLCASSSPPGTQYFGPGTRLTVL.

The chain has TRBV9 and TRBJ2-2; TRBD2 is a possible D gene (5 bases). Trimming shortened V by 4 bases and J by 4 bases, and 8 bases separated the two germline ends. The CDR3 runs to 13 residues. Germline V lookup: CDR1 SGDLS, CDR2 YYNGEE. In DNA form, the CDR3 reads TGTGCCAGCAGCCCTCGGGGCACCGGGGAGCTGTTTTTT. Translation gives CASSPRGTGELFF.

This chain links TRBV5-1 with TRBJ2-7; tentatively, D is TRBD2 (5 bases). This CDR3 has 12 residues. V was clipped by 3 bases and J by 6 bases, with 10 bases between them. Germline V gene sequence: CDR1 SGHRS, CDR2 YFSETQ. The CDR3 DNA reads as TGCGCCAGCAGCTGGGAGACCGGCGAGCAGTACTTC. Protein sequence: CASSWETGEQYF.

CDR3 sequence (DNA): TGTGCCAGCTCACCTCTACAGGGATGGCAAGAGACCCAGTACTTC. Translation: CASSPLQGWQETQYF. The chain recombines TRBV18 with TRBJ2-5; maybe TRBD1 (6 bases). CDR1 is KGHSH and CDR2 is LQKENI in the germline V gene. The ends were cut back, 3 bases at V and 2 bases at J, with 13 bases in the middle. CDR3 length equals 15 residues.

The chain's CDR3 is CASSNYRSSVQTEAFF. Written as DNA, the CDR3 is TGTGCCAGCAGTAACTACAGGTCGTCCGTTCAAACTGAAGCTTTCTTT. The V call is TRBV6-2 or TRBV6-3, the J call TRBJ1-1; a weak D match, TRBD1 (5 bases). V lost 5 bases and J 5 bases, leaving 21 bases between the germline ends. Germline V gene lookup returns CDR1 MNHEY and CDR2 SVGEGT. The CDR3 length is 16 residues.

This clone was seen only once. The chain couples TRBV19 to TRBJ2-1, with D possibly TRBD1 on 6 matching bases. The CDR3 totals 12 residues. Trimming took off 7 bases at V and 9 bases at J, with 13 bases between the two ends. CDR1 is LNHDA and CDR2 is SQIVND in the germline V gene (reference sequence). The CDR3 sequence is CASNDPRGEQFF. As DNA, the CDR3 is TGTGCCAGTAATGACCCCAGGGGTGAGCAGTTCTTC.

This chain joins TRBV19 and TRBJ2-7; D uncertain. V lost 0 bases and J lost 2, with 5 bases in between. The CDR3 extends over 13 amino acids. Germline V gene sequence: CDR1 LNHDA, CDR2 SQIVND (reference sequence). The CDR3 DNA sequence: TGTGCCAGTAGTATAGATGCAGCCTACGAGCAGTACTTC. This translates into CASSIDAAYEQYF.

The chain joins TRBV6-5 to TRBJ2-5; TRBD2 might be the D (6 bases). With 2 bases removed from V and 5 bases from J, the gap between germline ends came to 9 bases. Germline-derived CDR1 and CDR2 are MNHEY and SVGAGI. This CDR3 contains 13 residues. The CDR3 coding sequence is TGTGCCAGCAGTTACGGCGGGGTTGAGACCCAGTACTTC. Translation gives CASSYGGVETQYF.

The chain carries TRBV18 and TRBJ1-4; no firm D call. The CDR3 covers 16 residues. The germline V gene encodes CDR1 KGHSH and CDR2 LQKENI. Trimming stripped 2 bases from V and 7 bases from J, with 17 bases between. The CDR3 loop reads CASSPSVTAGGEKLFF. CDR3 nucleotide sequence: TGTGCCAGCTCACCATCAGTTACGGCGGGCGGTGAAAAACTGTTTTTT.

The chain recombines TRBV7-8 with TRBJ2-1; D is unclear. The CDR3 covers 16 residues. Germline V lookup: CDR1 SGHVS, CDR2 FQNEAQ. Trimming pared 5 bases from V and 3 bases from J, leaving 17 bases between. CDR3 in DNA: TGTGCCAGCAGCATCCGCCCAAGAGCGAGCTACAATGAGCAGTTCTTC. Protein product: CASSIRPRASYNEQFF.

CDR3 sequence: CASSMSFGTASYEQYF. CDR3 DNA sequence: TGTGCCAGTAGTATGAGTTTCGGGACAGCCTCCTACGAGCAGTACTTC. The rearrangement uses TRBV19 and TRBJ2-7, with TRBD1 identical over 7 bases. V dropped 3 bases and J dropped 0; count of bases not matched to a gene: 8. Germline assignment: CDR1 LNHDA and CDR2 SQIVND (reference sequence). CDR3 length equals 16 residues.

The chain carries TRBV27 and TRBJ1-3; 7 bases map to TRBD1. The V and J ends lost 10 bases and 1 base, in that order; junction bases with no gene match: 13. The germline CDR1 and CDR2 sequences are MNHEY and SMNVEV (reference sequence). CDR3 length: 16 amino acids. DNA for the CDR3: TGTGCCACCCGAACCGCAGGGGGAGGATCTGGAAACACCATATATTTT. Amino acid sequence: CATRTAGGGSGNTIYF.

This clone showed up just once. J is TRBJ2-7 and V is TRBV30, with TRBD2 matching 7 bases. V was pared by 6 bases and J by 1 base, with 6 bases of the junction left unmatched. The CDR3 spans 13 residues. CDR1 GTSNPN and CDR2 SVGIG come from the germline V gene (reference sequence). CDR3 bases: TGTGCCTGTCGGACTAGGAATTCCTACGAGCAGTACTTC. It encodes CACRTRNSYEQYF. The full variable domain, in which reference TRBV30 and TRBJ2-7 provide the parts outside the CDR3, is SQTIHQWPATLVQPVGSPLSLECTVEGTSNPNLYWYRQAAGRGLQLLFYSVGIGQISSEVPQNLSASRPQDRQFILSSKKLLLSDSGFYLCACRTRNSYEQYFGPGTRLTVT.

This chain links TRBV12-3 or TRBV12-4 with TRBJ1-1; the D is unclear. The CDR3 contains 13 residues. V was shortened by 3 bases and J by 1 base, with 6 bases between the two germline ends. The CDR3 bases are TGTGCCAGCAGTTTCTACAGGAACACTGAAGCTTTCTTT. This gives the protein CASSFYRNTEAFF.

The chain recombines TRBV5-1 with TRBJ1-5; no reliable D call. V lost 0 bases to trimming and J lost 9 bases, with 10 bases between them. Germline V lookup: CDR1 SGHRS, CDR2 YFSETQ. The CDR3 extends over 13 amino acids. The CDR3 sequence is CASSLEVAGPQHF. CDR3 sequence (DNA): TGCGCCAGCAGCTTGGAGGTCGCCGGGCCCCAGCATTTT.